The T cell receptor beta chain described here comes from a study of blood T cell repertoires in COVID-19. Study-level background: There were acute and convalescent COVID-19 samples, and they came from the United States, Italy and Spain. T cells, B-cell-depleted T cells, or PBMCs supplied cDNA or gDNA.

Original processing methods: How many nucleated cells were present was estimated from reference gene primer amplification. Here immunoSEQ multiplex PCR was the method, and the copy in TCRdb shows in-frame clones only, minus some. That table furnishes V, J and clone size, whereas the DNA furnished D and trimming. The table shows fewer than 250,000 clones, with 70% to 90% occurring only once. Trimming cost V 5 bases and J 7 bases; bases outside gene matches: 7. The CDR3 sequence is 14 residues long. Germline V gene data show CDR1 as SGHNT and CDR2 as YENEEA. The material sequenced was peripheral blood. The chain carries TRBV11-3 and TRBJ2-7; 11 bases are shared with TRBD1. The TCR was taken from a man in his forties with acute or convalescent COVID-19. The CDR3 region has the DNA TGTGCCAGCAGCCCGGGACAGGGGGTGGGAGAGCAGTACTTC. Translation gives CASSPGQGVGEQYF.